This T cell receptor beta chain was sequenced for a study of cytomegalovirus exposure and HLA in healthy donors. A multiplex PCR was run with 60 Vbeta primers and 13 Jbeta primers. Clones were sequenced by immunoSEQ multiplex PCR, and TCRdb holds only the in-frame ones, with some missing. The table has 95,000 to 150,000 clones, around 85% seen once. The study, taken as a whole, reports: Most TCR sequences proved rare, with some public TCRs found in many donors. High sensitivity and specificity were reportedly achieved when the classifier diagnosed cytomegalovirus status.

The CDR3 contains 13 residues. Trimming stripped 5 bases from V and 0 bases from J, with 7 bases between. Germline CDR1 reads LNHDA; CDR2 reads SQIVND (reference sequence). With respect to this clone: Its antigen is unknown.

What was sequenced was PBMCs. This chain joins TRBV19 and TRBJ1-1; D not certain. This sequence originates from a man aged 25 to 40 in good health and CMV-seronegative. The CDR3 sequence is CASSVAVNTEAFF. For the CDR3, the DNA is TGTGCCAGTAGTGTTGCAGTGAACACTGAAGCTTTCTTT.